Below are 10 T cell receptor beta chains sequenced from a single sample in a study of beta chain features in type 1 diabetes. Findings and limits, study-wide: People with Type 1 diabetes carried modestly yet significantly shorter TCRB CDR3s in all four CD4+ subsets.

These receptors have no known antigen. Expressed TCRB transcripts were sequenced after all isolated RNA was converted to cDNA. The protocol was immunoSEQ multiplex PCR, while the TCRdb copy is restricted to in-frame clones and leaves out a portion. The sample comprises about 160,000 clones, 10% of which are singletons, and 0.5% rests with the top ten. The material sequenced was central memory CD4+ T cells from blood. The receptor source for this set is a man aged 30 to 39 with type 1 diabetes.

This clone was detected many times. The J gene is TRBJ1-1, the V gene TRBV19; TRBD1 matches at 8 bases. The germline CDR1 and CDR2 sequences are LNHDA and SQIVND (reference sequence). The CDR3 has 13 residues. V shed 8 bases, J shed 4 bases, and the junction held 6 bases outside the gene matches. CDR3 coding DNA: TGTGCCAGTGGAAAAGGACAGGGCACTGAAGCTTTCTTT. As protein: CASGKGQGTEAFF.

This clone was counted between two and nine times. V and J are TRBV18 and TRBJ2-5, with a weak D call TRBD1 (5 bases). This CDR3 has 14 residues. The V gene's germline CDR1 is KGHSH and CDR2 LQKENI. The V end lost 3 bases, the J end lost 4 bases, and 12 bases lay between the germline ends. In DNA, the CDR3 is TGTGCCAGCTCACCGGCCAGGGCGACAGAGACCCAGTACTTC. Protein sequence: CASSPARATETQYF.

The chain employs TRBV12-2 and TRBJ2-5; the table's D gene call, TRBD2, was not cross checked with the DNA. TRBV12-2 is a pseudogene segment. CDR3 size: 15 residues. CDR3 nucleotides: TGTGCAAGTCGCGCCGCGGGAGACTACCAAGAGACCCAGTACTTC. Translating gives CASRAAGDYQETQYF.

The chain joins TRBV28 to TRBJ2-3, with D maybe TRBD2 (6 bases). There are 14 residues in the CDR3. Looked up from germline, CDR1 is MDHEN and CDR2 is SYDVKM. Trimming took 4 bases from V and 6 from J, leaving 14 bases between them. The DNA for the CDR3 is TGTGCCAGCAGTTATGGCGGGAATGTGGATACGCAGTATTTT. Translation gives CASSYGGNVDTQYF.

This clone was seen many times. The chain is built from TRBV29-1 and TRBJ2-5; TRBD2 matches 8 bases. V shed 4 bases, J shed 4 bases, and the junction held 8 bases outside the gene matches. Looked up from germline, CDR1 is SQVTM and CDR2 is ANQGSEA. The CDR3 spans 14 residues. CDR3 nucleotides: TGCAGCGTTGTTGGGGCGGGAGGAGGAGAGACCCAGTACTTC. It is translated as CSVVGAGGGETQYF. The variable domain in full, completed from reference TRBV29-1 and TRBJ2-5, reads SAVISQKPSRDICQRGTSLTIQCQVDSQVTMMFWYRQQPGQSLTLIATANQGSEATYESGFVIDKFPISRPNLTFSTLTVSNMSPEDSSIYLCSVVGAGGGETQYFGPGTRLLVL.

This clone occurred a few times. CDR3 DNA sequence: TGTGCCAGCAGGAGAGGACTAGCGGACCGAGGGACAGATACGCAGTATTTT. The encoded protein is CASRRGLADRGTDTQYF. V usage is TRBV2 and J usage is TRBJ2-3; 10 positions match TRBD2. Germline loops: CDR1 SNHLY, CDR2 FYNNEI. Trimming removed 6 bases from V and 3 bases from J; junction bases left unmatched: 12. This CDR3 contains 17 residues.

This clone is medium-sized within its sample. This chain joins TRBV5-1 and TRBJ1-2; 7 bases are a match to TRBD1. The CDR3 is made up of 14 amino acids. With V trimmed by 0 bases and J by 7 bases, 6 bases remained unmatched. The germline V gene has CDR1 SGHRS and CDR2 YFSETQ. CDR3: CASSLGQGHGGYTF. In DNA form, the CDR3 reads TGCGCCAGCAGCTTGGGACAGGGACACGGTGGCTACACCTTC.

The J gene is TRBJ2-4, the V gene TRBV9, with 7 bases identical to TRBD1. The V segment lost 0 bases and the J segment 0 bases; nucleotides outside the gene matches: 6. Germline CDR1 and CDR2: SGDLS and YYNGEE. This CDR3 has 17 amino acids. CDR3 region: CASSVGWAGGAKNIQYF. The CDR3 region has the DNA TGTGCCAGCAGCGTAGGTTGGGCAGGGGGAGCCAAAAACATTCAGTACTTC.

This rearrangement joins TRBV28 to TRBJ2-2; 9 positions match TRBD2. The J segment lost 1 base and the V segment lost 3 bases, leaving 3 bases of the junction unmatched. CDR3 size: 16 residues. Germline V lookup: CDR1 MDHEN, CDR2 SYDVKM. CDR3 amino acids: CASSFLSGGNTGELFF. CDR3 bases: TGTGCCAGCAGTTTCCTTAGCGGGGGGAACACCGGGGAGCTGTTTTTT.

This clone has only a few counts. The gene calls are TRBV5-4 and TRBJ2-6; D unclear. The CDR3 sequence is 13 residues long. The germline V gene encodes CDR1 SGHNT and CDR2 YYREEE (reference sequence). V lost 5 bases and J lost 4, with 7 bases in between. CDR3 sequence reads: CASRSLGANVLTF. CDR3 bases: TGTGCCAGCAGGTCCTTGGGGGCCAACGTCCTGACTTTC.